This T cell receptor beta chain was profiled in a study of patients and donors after allogeneic stem cell transplantation. This clonotype was seen repeatedly, ten times or more. V was trimmed by 0 bases and J by 0 bases, leaving 11 bases between them. This CDR3 comprises 16 residues. Germline V gene lookup returns CDR1 SGHRS and CDR2 YFSETQ. In TCRdb, the RT-PCR reads were re-called with MiXCR into one record per CDR3 protein. The repertoire consists of 920,000 or so distinct CDR3 sequences, with around 17% occurring once and the leading ten covering roughly 6%. The sequenced sample was blood, either unsorted or a sorted T cell fraction (not recorded which). V usage is TRBV5-1 and J usage is TRBJ2-3, with a weak D call TRBD2 (6 bases). This TCR was sampled from a human donor who was either an allogeneic HSCT recipient or a stem cell or donor lymphocyte infusion donor (not recorded which). It is not recorded whose cells these are; they may come from a transplant donor. The CDR3 here is CASSLGISGSTDTQYF. For the CDR3, the DNA is TGCGCCAGCAGCTTGGGAATTAGCGGCAGCACAGATACGCAGTATTTT.